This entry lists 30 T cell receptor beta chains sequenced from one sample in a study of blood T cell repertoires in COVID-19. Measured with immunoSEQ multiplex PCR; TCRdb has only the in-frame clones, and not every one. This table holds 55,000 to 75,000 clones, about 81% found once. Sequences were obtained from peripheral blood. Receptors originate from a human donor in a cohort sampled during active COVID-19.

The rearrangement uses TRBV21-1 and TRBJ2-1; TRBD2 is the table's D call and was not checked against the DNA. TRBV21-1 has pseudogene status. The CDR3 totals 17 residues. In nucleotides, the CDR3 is TGTGCCAGCAGCCAAGGGTCCTTCCGCGGCTCCTACAATGAGCAGTTCTTC. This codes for CASSQGSFRGSYNEQFF.

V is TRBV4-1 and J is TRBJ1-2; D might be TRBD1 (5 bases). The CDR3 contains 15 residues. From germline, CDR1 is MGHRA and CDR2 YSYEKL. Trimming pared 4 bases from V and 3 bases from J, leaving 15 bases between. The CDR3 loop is CASSPGPSTDYGYTF. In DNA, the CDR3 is TGCGCCAGCAGCCCAGGACCCTCGACAGACTATGGCTACACCTTC.

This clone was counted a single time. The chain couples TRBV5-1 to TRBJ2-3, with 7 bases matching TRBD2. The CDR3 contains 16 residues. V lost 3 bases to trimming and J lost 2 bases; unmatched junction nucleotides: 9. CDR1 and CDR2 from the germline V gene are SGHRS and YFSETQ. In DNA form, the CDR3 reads TGCGCCAGCAGCTCTGGCCTCCGGGACTACACAGATACGCAGTATTTT. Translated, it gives CASSSGLRDYTDTQYF.

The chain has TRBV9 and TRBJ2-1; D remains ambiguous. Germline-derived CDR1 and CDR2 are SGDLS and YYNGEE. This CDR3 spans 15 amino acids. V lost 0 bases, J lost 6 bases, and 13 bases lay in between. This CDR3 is CASSVDGGPGNEQFF. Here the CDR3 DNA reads TGTGCCAGCAGCGTAGATGGTGGGCCAGGCAATGAGCAGTTCTTC.

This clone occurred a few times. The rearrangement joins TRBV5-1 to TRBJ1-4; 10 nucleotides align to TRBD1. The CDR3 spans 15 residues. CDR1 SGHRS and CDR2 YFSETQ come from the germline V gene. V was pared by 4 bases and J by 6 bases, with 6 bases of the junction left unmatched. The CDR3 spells CASSISGTGDEKLFF. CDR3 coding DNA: TGCGCCAGCAGCATATCCGGGACAGGGGATGAAAAACTGTTTTTT.

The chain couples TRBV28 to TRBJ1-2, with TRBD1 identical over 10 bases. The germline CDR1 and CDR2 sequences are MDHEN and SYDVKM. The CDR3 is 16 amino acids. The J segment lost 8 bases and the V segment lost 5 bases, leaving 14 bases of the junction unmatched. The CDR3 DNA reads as TGTGCCAGCAGTGCCTGGGACAGGGGCGGACCTAGGGGCTACACCTTC. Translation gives CASSAWDRGGPRGYTF.

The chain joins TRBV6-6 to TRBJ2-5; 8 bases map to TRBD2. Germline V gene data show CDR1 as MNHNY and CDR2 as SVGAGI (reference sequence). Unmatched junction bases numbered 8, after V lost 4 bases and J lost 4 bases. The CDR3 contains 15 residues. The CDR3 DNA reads TGTGCCAGCAGTTCTGGTAGCGGGGCCTCAGAGACCCAGTACTTC. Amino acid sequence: CASSSGSGASETQYF.

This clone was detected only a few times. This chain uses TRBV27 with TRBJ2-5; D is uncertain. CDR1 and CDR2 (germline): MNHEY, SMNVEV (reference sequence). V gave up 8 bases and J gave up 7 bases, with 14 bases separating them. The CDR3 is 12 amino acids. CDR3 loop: CASWLLGGTQYF. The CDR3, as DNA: TGTGCCAGCTGGCTTCTAGGCGGGACCCAGTACTTC.

The CDR3 spells CASRGDPNIYGYTF. The CDR3 DNA reads as TGCGCCAGCAGGGGAGATCCGAATATTTATGGCTACACCTTC. The chain is built from TRBV4-1 and TRBJ1-2; D is unresolved. Germline loops: CDR1 MGHRA, CDR2 YSYEKL. The germline V and J ends were trimmed by 6 bases and 5 bases, with 16 bases remaining between them. The CDR3 is 14 amino acids.

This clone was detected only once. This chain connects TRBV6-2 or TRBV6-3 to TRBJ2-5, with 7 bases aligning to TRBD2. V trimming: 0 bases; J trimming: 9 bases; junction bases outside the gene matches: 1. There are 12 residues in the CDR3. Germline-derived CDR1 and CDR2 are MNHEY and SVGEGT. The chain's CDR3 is CASSYSGGAQYF. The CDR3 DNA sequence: TGTGCCAGCAGTTACTCTGGGGGGGCCCAGTACTTC.

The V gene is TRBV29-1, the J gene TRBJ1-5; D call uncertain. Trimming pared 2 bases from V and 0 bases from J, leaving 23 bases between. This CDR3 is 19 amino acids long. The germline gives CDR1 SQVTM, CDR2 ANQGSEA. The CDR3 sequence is CSVEKEGISSGYSNQPQHF. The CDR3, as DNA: TGCAGCGTTGAAAAAGAGGGAATTTCTTCCGGCTATAGCAATCAGCCCCAGCATTTT.

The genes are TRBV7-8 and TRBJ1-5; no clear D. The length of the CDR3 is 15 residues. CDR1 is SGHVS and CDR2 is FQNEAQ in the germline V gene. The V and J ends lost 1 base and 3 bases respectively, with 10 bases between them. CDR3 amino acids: CASSLDGNVNQPQHF. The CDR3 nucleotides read TGTGCCAGCAGCTTAGACGGGAATGTCAATCAGCCCCAGCATTTT.

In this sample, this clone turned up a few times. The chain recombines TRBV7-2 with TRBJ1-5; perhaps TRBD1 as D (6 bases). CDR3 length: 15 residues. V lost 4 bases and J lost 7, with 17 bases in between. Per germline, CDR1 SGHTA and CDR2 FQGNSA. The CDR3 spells CASSSEQGLNQPQHF. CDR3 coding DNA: TGTGCCAGCAGCTCGGAACAGGGTTTAAACCAGCCCCAGCATTTT.

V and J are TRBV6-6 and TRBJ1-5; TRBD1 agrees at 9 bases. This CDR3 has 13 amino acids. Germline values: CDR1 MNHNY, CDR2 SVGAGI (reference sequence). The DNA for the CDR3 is TGTGGAGTACAGGGACAGGGTAATCAGCCCCAGCATTTT. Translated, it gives CGVQGQGNQPQHF.

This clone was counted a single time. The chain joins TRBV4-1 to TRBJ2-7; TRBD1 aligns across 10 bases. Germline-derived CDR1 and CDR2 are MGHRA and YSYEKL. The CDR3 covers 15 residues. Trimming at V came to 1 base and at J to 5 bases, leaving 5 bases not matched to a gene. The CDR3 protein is CASSQVGTGDDEQYF. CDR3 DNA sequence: TGCGCCAGCAGCCAAGTCGGGACAGGGGATGACGAGCAGTACTTC.

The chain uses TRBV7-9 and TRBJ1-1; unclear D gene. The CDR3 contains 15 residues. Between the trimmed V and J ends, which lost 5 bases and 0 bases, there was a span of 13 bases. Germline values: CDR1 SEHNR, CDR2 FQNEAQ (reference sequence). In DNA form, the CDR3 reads TGTGCCAGCAGCGAGATCGGGAACATGAACACTGAAGCTTTCTTT. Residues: CASSEIGNMNTEAFF.

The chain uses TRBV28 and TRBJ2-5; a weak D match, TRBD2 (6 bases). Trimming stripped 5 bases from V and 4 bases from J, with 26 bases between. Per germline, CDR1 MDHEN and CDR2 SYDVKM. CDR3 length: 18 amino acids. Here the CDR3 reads CASSLYDPGTGLSETQYF. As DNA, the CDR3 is TGTGCCAGCAGTCTGTACGATCCCGGGACTGGACTATCAGAGACCCAGTACTTC.

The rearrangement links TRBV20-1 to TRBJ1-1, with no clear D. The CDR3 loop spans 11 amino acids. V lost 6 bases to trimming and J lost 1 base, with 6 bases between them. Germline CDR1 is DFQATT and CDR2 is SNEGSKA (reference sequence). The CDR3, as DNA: TGCAGTGCCTTCTCGAACACTGAAGCTTTCTTT. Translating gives CSAFSNTEAFF.

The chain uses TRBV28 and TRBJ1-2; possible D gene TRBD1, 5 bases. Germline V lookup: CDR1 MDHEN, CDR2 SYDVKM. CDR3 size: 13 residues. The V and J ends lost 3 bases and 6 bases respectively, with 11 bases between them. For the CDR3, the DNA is TGTGCCAGCAGTTTTCAGGGTGTCGATGGCTACACCTTC. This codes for CASSFQGVDGYTF.

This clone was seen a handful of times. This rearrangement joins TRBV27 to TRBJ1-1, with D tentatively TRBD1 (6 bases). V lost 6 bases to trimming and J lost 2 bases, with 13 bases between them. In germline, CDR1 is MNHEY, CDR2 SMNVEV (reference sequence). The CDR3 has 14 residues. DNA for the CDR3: TGTGCCAGCAGGAAAGGGGGTATAAACACTGAAGCTTTCTTT. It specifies CASRKGGINTEAFF.

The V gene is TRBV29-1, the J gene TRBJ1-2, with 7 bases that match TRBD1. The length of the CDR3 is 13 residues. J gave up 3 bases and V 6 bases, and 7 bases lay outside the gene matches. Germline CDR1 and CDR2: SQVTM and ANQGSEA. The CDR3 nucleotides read TGCAGCGTCACCACCACAGGGGACTATGGCTACACCTTC. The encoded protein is CSVTTTGDYGYTF. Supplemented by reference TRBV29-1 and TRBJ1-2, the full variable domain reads SAVISQKPSRDICQRGTSLTIQCQVDSQVTMMFWYRQQPGQSLTLIATANQGSEATYESGFVIDKFPISRPNLTFSTLTVSNMSPEDSSIYLCSVTTTGDYGYTFGSGTRLTVV.

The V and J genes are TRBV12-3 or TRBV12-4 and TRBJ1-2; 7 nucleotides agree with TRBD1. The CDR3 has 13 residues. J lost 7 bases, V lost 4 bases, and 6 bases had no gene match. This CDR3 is CASSSGQVSGYTF. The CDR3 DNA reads TGTGCCAGCAGTTCCGGACAGGTGTCTGGCTACACCTTC.

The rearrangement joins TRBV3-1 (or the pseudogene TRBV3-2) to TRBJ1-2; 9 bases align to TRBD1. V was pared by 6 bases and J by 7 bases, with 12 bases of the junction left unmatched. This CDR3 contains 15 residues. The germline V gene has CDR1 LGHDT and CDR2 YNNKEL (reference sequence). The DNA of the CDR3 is TGTGCCAGCAGGTCACAGGGGGCATCGAAGTCTGGCTACACCTTC. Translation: CASRSQGASKSGYTF.

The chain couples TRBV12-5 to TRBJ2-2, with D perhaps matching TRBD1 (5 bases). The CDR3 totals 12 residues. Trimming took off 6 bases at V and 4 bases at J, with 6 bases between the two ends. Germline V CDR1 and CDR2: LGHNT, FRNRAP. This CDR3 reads CASGRGTGELFF. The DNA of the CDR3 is TGTGCTAGTGGAAGGGGCACCGGGGAGCTGTTTTTT.

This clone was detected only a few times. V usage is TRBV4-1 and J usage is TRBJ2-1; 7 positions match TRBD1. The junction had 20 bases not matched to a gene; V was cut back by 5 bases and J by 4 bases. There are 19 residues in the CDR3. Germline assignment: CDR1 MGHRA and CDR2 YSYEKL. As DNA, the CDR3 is TGCGCCAGCAGCTTTCCACCCCCGACAGGGAAAGGGAATTACAATGAGCAGTTCTTC. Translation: CASSFPPPTGKGNYNEQFF.

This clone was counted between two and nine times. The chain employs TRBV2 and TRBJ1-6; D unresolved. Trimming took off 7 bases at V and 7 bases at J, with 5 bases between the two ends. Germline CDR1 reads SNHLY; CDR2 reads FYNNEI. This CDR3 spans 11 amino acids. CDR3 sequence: CASKENSPLHF. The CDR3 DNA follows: TGTGCCAGCAAGGAGAATTCACCCCTCCACTTT.

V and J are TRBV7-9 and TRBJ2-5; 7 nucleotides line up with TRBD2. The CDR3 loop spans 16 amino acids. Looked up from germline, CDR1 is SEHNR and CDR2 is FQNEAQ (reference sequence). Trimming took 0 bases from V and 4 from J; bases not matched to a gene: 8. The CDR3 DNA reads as TGTGCCAGCAGCTTAGCTGCCCTCGGACTAGGAGAGACCCAGTACTTC. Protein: CASSLAALGLGETQYF.

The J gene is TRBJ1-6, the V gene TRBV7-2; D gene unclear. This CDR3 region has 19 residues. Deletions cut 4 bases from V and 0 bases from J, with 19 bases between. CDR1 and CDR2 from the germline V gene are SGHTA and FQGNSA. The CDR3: CASSSIPSFRRSYNSPLHF. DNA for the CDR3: TGTGCCAGCAGCTCTATCCCTTCGTTTCGCCGCTCCTATAATTCACCCCTCCACTTT.

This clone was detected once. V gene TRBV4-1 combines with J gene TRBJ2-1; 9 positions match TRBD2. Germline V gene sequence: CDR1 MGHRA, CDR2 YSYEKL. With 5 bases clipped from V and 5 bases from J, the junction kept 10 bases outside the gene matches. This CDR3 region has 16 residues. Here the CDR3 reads CASSEAGTSSDNEQFF. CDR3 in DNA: TGCGCCAGCAGCGAGGCCGGGACTAGCAGTGACAATGAGCAGTTCTTC.

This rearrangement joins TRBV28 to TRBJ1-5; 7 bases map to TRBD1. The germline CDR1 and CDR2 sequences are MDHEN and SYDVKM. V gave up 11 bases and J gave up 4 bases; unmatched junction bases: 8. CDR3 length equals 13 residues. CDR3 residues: CAGQNRGNQPQHF. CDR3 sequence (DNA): TGTGCCGGCCAAAACAGGGGAAATCAGCCCCAGCATTTT.